This TCR beta chain was sequenced in a study of OX40 agonist ivuxolimab in advanced cancers. The CDR3 extends over 12 amino acids. The V and J ends lost 2 bases and 2 bases respectively, with 6 bases between them. Looked up from germline, CDR1 is GTSNPN and CDR2 is SVGIG (reference sequence). General study points: Both blood CD4+ and CD8+ T cells showed clonal growth by week 6 at 0.1 to 3.0 mg/kg. Researchers did not establish what antigens the expanded peripheral T cells target.

Sequenced by immunoSEQ multiplex PCR; TCRdb stores in-frame clones only, minus some. Altogether 50,000 to 75,000 clones are present, 86% being singletons, with the ten largest covering about 1.2%. In the case of this clone: Its specificity is not known.

The rearrangement uses TRBV30 and TRBJ2-5, with D unresolved. The clonotype originates from an adult with an advanced solid tumor such as melanoma, head and neck, liver or kidney cancer. Sequenced here: CD4+ or CD8+ T cells sorted from blood, sampled in a trial of the OX40 agonist ivuxolimab. The CDR3 reads CAWSPWQETQYF. The CDR3 coding sequence is TGTGCCTGGAGTCCCTGGCAAGAGACCCAGTACTTC.